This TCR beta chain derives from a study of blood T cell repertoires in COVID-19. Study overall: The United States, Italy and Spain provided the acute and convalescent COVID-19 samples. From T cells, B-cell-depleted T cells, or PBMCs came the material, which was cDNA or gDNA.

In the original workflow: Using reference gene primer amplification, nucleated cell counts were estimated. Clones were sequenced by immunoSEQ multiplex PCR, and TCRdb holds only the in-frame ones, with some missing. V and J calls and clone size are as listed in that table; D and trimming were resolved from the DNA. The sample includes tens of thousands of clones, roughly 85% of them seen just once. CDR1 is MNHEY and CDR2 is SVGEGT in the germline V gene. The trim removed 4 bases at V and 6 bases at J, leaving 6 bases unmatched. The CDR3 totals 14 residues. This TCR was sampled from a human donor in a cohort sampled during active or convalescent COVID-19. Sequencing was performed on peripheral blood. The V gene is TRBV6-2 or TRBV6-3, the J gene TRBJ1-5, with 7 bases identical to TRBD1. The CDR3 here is CASSWTGLSQPQHF. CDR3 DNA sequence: TGTGCCAGCAGTTGGACAGGTCTGAGTCAGCCCCAGCATTTT.